This TCR beta chain was sequenced in a study of T cells in women clearing cervical HPV infection. Study-wide results and caveats: TRBV6-7 abundance was lower in cases than controls (around 0.1% versus 0.15%).

Remarks on this clone: Its antigen is currently unknown. The observed sequence ends 3 residues before the CDR3 terminus, with the missing tail filled in from the germline J gene.

V was cut by 1 base and J by 5 bases, with 11 bases left in between. The CDR3 has 15 residues. CDR1 SGHAT and CDR2 FQNNGV come from the germline V gene. TCRdb's table, derived via immunoSEQ multiplex PCR, lists solely in-frame clones and lacks some. Its table lists 21,000 or so clones. The sequence derives from a woman between 18 and 69 years old with a cervical HPV16 infection that either progressed to CIN3+ or cleared (not recorded which). The sequenced material came from blood buffy coat. The chain couples TRBV11-2 to TRBJ2-2; possibly TRBD1 for D (5 bases). The CDR3 loop is CASSLVGDVTGELFF. Incomplete CDR3 DNA: TGTGCCAGCAGCTTAGTAGGGGATGTGACCGGGGAG.